The entry below describes one T cell receptor beta chain. This specimen comes from a study of T-cell reconstitution after alpha-beta-depleted transplantation in children. Unique molecular identifiers featured in how the TCRbeta library was prepared. TCRdb called the PCR reads again in MiXCR, with one record for every CDR3 protein. The profile shows just over 350,000 distinct CDR3 sequences, 10% to 15% of them singletons. The source is a human donor who donated a stem cell graft to a child with Fanconi anemia. This material consisted of PBMCs, taken from the stem cell graft.

CDR3 amino acids: CASSYELGASYNEQFF. The CDR3 nucleotides read TGTGCCAGCAGCTACGAGTTGGGGGCGAGCTACAATGAGCAGTTCTTC. The V gene is TRBV6-2 or TRBV6-3, the J gene TRBJ2-1; D is perhaps TRBD1 (6 bases). Trimming removed 6 bases at V and 3 bases at J, with 18 bases between. CDR1 MNHEY and CDR2 SVGEGT come from the germline V gene. This CDR3 is 16 amino acids long.